Sequencing of this T cell receptor (beta chain) was carried out in a study of T cell responses to AZD1222 COVID-19 vaccine. Germline V gene sequence: CDR1 SGHTA, CDR2 FQGNSA. V was pared by 5 bases and J by 4 bases, with 8 bases of the junction left unmatched. The CDR3 runs to 16 residues. The repertoire was sequenced with immunoSEQ multiplex PCR; TCRdb's copy has only in-frame clones and lacks some. The ten top clones account for approximately 2%, within a sample of around 150,000 clones. Study-level findings and limits: Spike-specific TCRs gained breadth and depth after people received two AZD1222 doses.

Comments on this clone: Its antigen is still unknown.

The sequence derives from an adult in good health. Sequencing input: peripheral blood. The chain combines TRBV7-2 with TRBJ2-2; 9 nucleotides match TRBD1. The CDR3 sequence is CASSPRWDRVTGELFF. The CDR3 DNA sequence: TGTGCCAGCAGCCCGAGATGGGACAGGGTCACCGGGGAGCTGTTTTTT. Full variable domain (missing parts from reference TRBV7-2 and TRBJ2-2): GAGVSQSPSNKVTEKGKDVELRCDPISGHTALYWYRQSLGQGLEFLIYFQGNSAPDKSGLPSDRFSAERTGGSVSTLTIQRTQQEDSAVYLCASSPRWDRVTGELFFGEGSRLTVL.